Given below is one T cell receptor (beta chain) in context. This clone's antigen is unknown. Within one base of it there is no much larger clone, and no base qualities were kept. The cohort consisted of fewer than 700 healthy bone marrow donors. All cohort members were sampled while nominally healthy, although unrecorded immune exposures were likely present. The donor was CMV seronegative and belonged to the group of 352 seronegative cohort members. Every donor gave a peripheral blood sample, and the peripheral blood mononuclear cells from that sample were used for TCR beta sequencing. Genomic DNA was extracted from the blood cell samples with the Qiagen DNeasy Blood Extraction Kit. The sample comes from a study of cytomegalovirus exposure and HLA in healthy donors listed by TCRdb under 2017. Background on the whole study: In an earlier analysis of under 600 of the donors, 250 to 350 Gb of sequence data and 100 million or so unique TCR beta sequences from 150 million to 200 million T cells were reported. Typing coverage differed by locus: A, B, C, DRB1 and DQB1 were typed in roughly 620-640 donors, DQA1 in about 510, DPA1 in around 610, and DPB1 in 450 to 480. Genome-wide SNP genotypes for about 65% of the roughly 700 donors were used in a later genetic analysis, which treated that subset as a discovery cohort. The genetic ancestry cluster associated with self-reported Caucasian donors included approximately 85% of the 398 genotyped donors. Both class I and class II loci were covered by HLA typing, at four-digit resolution. Using immunosequencing, the study profiled T cell repertoires from around 670 subjects and related those repertoires to cytomegalovirus serostatus. A later analysis re-analyzed previously published TCR beta repertoires from 660 or so donors and added high-resolution HLA genotyping to study TCR occurrence patterns. An earlier analysis of nearly 600 of the donors applied high-throughput TCR beta sequencing to assess whether each TCR beta V gene segment acted as functional or pseudogenic. Rather than drawing on any new phenotypic data, the later analysis identified candidate immune exposures from TCR beta sequences and the way those sequences occurred across donors. Besides the first cohort of around 670 subjects, a separate validation cohort made up of around 120 different subjects was used. The aim of the study was to test whether cataloging public T cell receptors could identify signatures of past pathogen exposure. Alongside the repertoire data, information on donor age, sex, ethnicity and CMV serostatus was compiled. About five DR-DQ haplotypes were handled as single units for association and clustering, since linkage in the cohort was strong. Every repertoire in the discovery cohort had been generated on one and the same sequencing platform. Among 300 to 450 genotyped donors of the cohort, an average of around 240,000 unique TCR beta nucleotide sequences were sequenced per donor, roughly a sixth of them non-productive. To predict cytomegalovirus infection status, the study brought together high-throughput TCR immunosequencing, statistical association of individual TCRs with disease status, and machine learning. Around 320 gigabases of sequencing data and 70 million to 85 million unique TCR sequences were included in an early release covering roughly 700 HLA-typed donors.

CDR1 is given as SGHAT and CDR2 as FQDESV, both from the germline V gene (reference sequence). Trimming costs V 3 bases and J 4 bases, and their ends lie 15 bases apart. CDR3 length: 15 amino acids, cysteine to phenylalanine. The CDR3 DNA has 45 bases and is translated from base 1. The method behind the library was the immunoSEQ multiplex PCR assay. The multiplex PCR relied on a mix of 60 forward primers for TCR Vbeta segments and 13 reverse primers for TCR Jbeta segments. Amplification of the CDR3 region of rearranged TCR beta genes was performed with a multiplex PCR assay on genomic DNA. On the Illumina HiSeq System, the amplified TCR beta libraries were sequenced as 87-base-pair reads. The paper's data handling went like this. Across the 600 to 700 repertoires, a later analysis counted 80 million or so unique TCR beta chains, some 11 million of which were shared by at least two donors. To remove PCR and sequencing errors, raw reads were error-corrected and collapsed into unique sequences using a nearest-neighbor algorithm that merged closely related sequences. V, D and J gene segments were assigned by aligning CDR3 sequences to IMGT reference sequences. For a sequence to be retained, a match of at least six nucleotides to both a V gene segment and a J gene segment was required. A rearrangement counted as productive if the CDR3 had no stop codons and remained in frame with V and J, and every other rearrangement counted as non-productive. CDR3 was defined by IMGT convention, running from the second conserved V-encoded cysteine to the conserved J-encoded phenylalanine. Sequences without an unambiguous match to a single V gene segment were excluded from the earlier analysis of about 640 of the donors. In an earlier analysis of approximately 500 of the donors, a V segment was called functional when productive rearrangements were above 56.7%, and segregating when the standard deviation between donors exceeded 5%. A statistical classification framework was developed to diagnose cytomegalovirus status using the catalog of TCR beta chain sequences. A later analysis assigned V and J genes by comparing TCR nucleotide sequences with IMGT/GENE-DB human TR gene sequences. A later analysis assigned CDR3 sequences and most-parsimonious VDJ recombination scenarios with the TCRdist pipeline. In a later analysis, each TCR beta chain was defined by its CDR3 amino acid sequence together with its V-gene family, and reads without a unique V-gene family were excluded. To address suspected cross-contamination and a sequencing artifact, a later analysis removed several hundred highly shared, low-generation-probability nucleotide sequences. For each public chain, a later analysis derived a clonal expansion index from normalized ranks of inferred template counts within each repertoire. In a later analysis, generation probabilities were computed using a VDJ recombination model fitted to out-of-frame rearrangements, and the results were checked against IGoR. A later analysis scored TCR-TCR, TCR-HLA and TCR-CMV co-occurrence with hypergeometric tests, applying a repertoire-size bias correction to TCR pairs. To estimate false discovery rates, a later analysis permuted the HLA or CMV assignments 20 times. In a later analysis, co-occurring TCRs were grouped using DBSCAN, with TCRdist sequence similarity added in when clustering inside HLA-allele-positive subsets. Repertoires with fewer than 30,000 or more than 120,000 public chains, plus five repertoires with anomalous nucleotide sharing, were excluded from co-occurrence clustering. In its TCRdb copy, this immuneACCESS table keeps in-frame sequences only and misses some clones. Where compared with another copy, unresolved V genes explain less than half of these, and the others have no known cause. V and J calls and clone size are copied from that table; D and trimming were computed from the DNA. Recorded for this sample are some 130,000 clones; 76% of them occurred a single time. Around 3% of the sample lies in the top ten.

The investigation overall reported the following: The study gave a list of about 160 TCR beta chains associated with cytomegalovirus. The sequencing pipeline was judged likely to have produced a cluster of highly shared sequence variants as a technical artifact. A later analysis found that HLA-associated TCR beta chains were more clonally expanded and had lower generation probabilities than equally common non-associated chains. For the cohort, immune exposure information was limited to CMV serostatus. Only TCR beta chains were sequenced in this cohort, and the absence of alpha or paired-chain data limited detectable features. In a later analysis, around 17,000 TCR beta sequences were associated with specific HLA alleles at a false discovery rate of 0.05. Because counts were too low, seventeen rarely observed V segments, including chromosome 9 orphons, were left out of the earlier analysis of over 550 of the donors. In vitro tests confirmed that a few of the cytomegalovirus-associated TCR beta chains recognize cytomegalovirus antigens. According to the authors, the approach could potentially be generalized to other disease states and immunological phenotypes. Because the 87-base-pair reads could not distinguish some IMGT-functional V segments, including TRBV6-2 and TRBV6-3, those segments were excluded. HLA typing was unavailable for some donors at each locus, so association tests used only the typed subset. Cytomegalovirus status was reported to be diagnosed by the classifier with high specificity and sensitivity in both the original and validation cohorts. A later genetic analysis associated a missense DCLRE1C variant with V-gene and J-gene trimming of TCR beta chains, and an independent cohort replicated the association. While some public TCRs were present in many individuals, most TCR sequences turned up only very rarely across donors. According to a later genetic analysis, donors in an Asian-associated ancestry cluster had fewer N-insertions in productive TCRs than the roughly 670-donor mean. Correlated functional status among segregating V segments might be attributable to linkage disequilibrium, but an unknown experimental factor could not be ruled out. The presence/absence analyses assumed that sequencing depth was roughly uniform across donors, and that assumption may not be true. In a later analysis, TCR association rates were found to vary across HLA loci, with the most associated TCRs seen for DRB1 alleles and the fewest for HLA-C alleles. A further reported finding was that TCR beta sequences accurately predicted the HLA-A and HLA-B alleles for most subjects in the first cohort. In a later analysis, several top co-occurrence clusters were reported to appear linked to parvovirus B19, influenza, CMV and Epstein-Barr virus. An earlier analysis of approximately 530 of the donors showed that most TCR beta V segments appeared in productive rearrangements either about 87% or about 30% of the time, which broadly matched IMGT annotations. A later analysis found that most CMV-associated TCR beta chains appeared HLA-restricted, with HLA associations seemingly driven largely by CMV exposure. When HLA alleles, especially DR and DQ, strongly co-occurred, attributing TCR associations to individual alleles was difficult.

The chain joins TRBV11-1 to TRBJ1-1; TRBD1 is a weak D gene call, 5 bases matching. The receptor was isolated from a man in his forties in good health and CMV-seronegative. Source material: PBMCs. The DNA sequence is TGTGCCAGCAGCTTTTCGGCGGGGCGCGGCACTGAAGCTTTCTTT. Translated, this is CASSFSAGRGTEAFF.